These 18 T cell receptor beta chains came from one sample sequenced in a study of cytomegalovirus exposure and HLA in healthy donors. PCR used 60 Vbeta primers and 13 Jbeta primers. TCRdb's copy holds only in-frame clones and misses some; the assay was immunoSEQ multiplex PCR. The sample carries more than 200,000 clones, roughly 80% recorded once. Input material: PBMCs. Receptors were obtained from a man in his forties in good health and CMV-seronegative.

This clone was picked up a small number of times. The V gene is TRBV5-1, the J gene TRBJ2-5; TRBD1 aligns across 7 bases. The CDR3 spans 14 residues. CDR1 SGHRS and CDR2 YFSETQ come from the germline V gene. The J segment lost 3 bases and the V segment lost 5 bases, leaving 7 bases of the junction unmatched. CDR3 protein: CASSAWDSKETQYF. The CDR3, as DNA: TGCGCCAGCAGTGCTTGGGACAGCAAAGAGACCCAGTACTTC. The whole variable domain, filled in from reference TRBV5-1 and TRBJ2-5, reads KAGVTQTPRYLIKTRGQQVTLSCSPISGHRSVSWYQQTPGQGLQFLFEYFSETQRNKGNFPGRFSGRQFSNSRSEMNVSTLELGDSALYLCASSAWDSKETQYFGPGTRLLVL.

The chain combines TRBV18 with TRBJ1-1; 7 positions agree with TRBD1. This CDR3 comprises 21 residues. In germline, CDR1 is KGHSH, CDR2 LQKENI. V trimming: 6 bases; J trimming: 0 bases; junction bases outside the gene matches: 25. CDR3 sequence: CASSETGSKLYKLSMNTEAFF. In DNA, the CDR3 is TGTGCCAGCTCCGAGACAGGGAGCAAGCTCTACAAGCTCTCCATGAACACTGAAGCTTTCTTT.

Only one count was recorded for this clone. V usage is TRBV27 and J usage is TRBJ2-3; maybe TRBD2 (6 bases). The CDR3 is 15 residues long. Trimming left V 6 bases short and J 2 bases short, with 15 bases between. Germline CDR1 reads MNHEY; CDR2 reads SMNVEV (reference sequence). DNA for the CDR3: TGTGCCAGCAGCTTCATGGGGGGTTACACAGATACGCAGTATTTT. Its protein product is CASSFMGGYTDTQYF.

The chain employs TRBV11-2 and TRBJ2-6; TRBD1 might be the D (5 bases). The CDR3 is 16 amino acids. With 5 bases removed from V and 3 bases from J, the gap between germline ends came to 14 bases. The germline V gene encodes CDR1 SGHAT and CDR2 FQNNGV. CDR3 bases: TGTGCCAGCAGCGCACTGAACAGGTTTGGGGCCAACGTCCTGACTTTC. This encodes CASSALNRFGANVLTF.

This chain links TRBV9 with TRBJ2-2, with 11 bases fitting TRBD2. Germline V CDR1 and CDR2: SGDLS, YYNGEE. The CDR3 length is 16 residues. The ends lost 7 bases at V and 3 bases at J; junction bases unmatched: 8. The CDR3 spells CASCLTSGDYTGELFF. The CDR3 DNA sequence: TGTGCCAGCTGCCTGACTAGCGGGGACTACACCGGGGAGCTGTTTTTT.

V usage is TRBV2 and J usage is TRBJ1-2; D is possibly TRBD1 (6 bases). The CDR3 loop spans 13 amino acids. Germline loops: CDR1 SNHLY, CDR2 FYNNEI. The V and J ends lost 6 bases and 8 bases respectively, with 16 bases between them. CDR3 sequence: CASSPGQRWGYTF. The DNA of the CDR3 is TGTGCCAGCAGCCCTGGACAGCGCTGGGGCTACACCTTC.

This chain joins TRBV9 and TRBJ1-6, with D possibly matching TRBD1 (6 bases). The CDR3 has 15 amino acids. Germline V gene sequence: CDR1 SGDLS, CDR2 YYNGEE. Trimming left V 4 bases short and J 1 base short, with 9 bases between. CDR3 region: CASSKTGSYNSPLHF. For the CDR3, the DNA is TGTGCCAGCAGCAAGACAGGATCCTATAATTCACCCCTCCACTTT.

The V and J genes are TRBV7-3 and TRBJ2-7; 12 bases align to TRBD2. The CDR3 is 16 residues long. The germline V gene encodes CDR1 SGHTA and CDR2 FQGTGA. J was trimmed by 7 bases and V by 4 bases; bases with no gene match: 11. The CDR3 protein is CASSSRPSGGAGEQYF. The CDR3, as DNA: TGTGCCAGCAGCTCCCGACCTAGCGGGGGGGCTGGAGAGCAGTACTTC.

The V gene is TRBV10-3, the J gene TRBJ1-1; D remains ambiguous. The CDR3 spans 13 residues. V shed 6 bases and J shed 2 bases, with 10 bases lying between them. Germline CDR1 is ENHRY and CDR2 is SYGVKD. CDR3 coding DNA: TGTGCCATCAGGAGGGAGATAAACACTGAAGCTTTCTTT. It yields the protein CAIRREINTEAFF.

J is TRBJ2-1 and V is TRBV5-6, with a weak D call TRBD1 (6 bases). Germline V gene data show CDR1 as SGHDT and CDR2 as YYEEEE. V lost 0 bases, J lost 6 bases, and 13 bases lay in between. This CDR3 region has 15 residues. The CDR3 DNA reads TGTGCCAGCAGCTTGGAACCAGGGGCCGGCAATGAGCAGTTCTTC. It specifies CASSLEPGAGNEQFF.

This clone was picked up a small number of times. In nucleotides, the CDR3 is TGTGCCAGCAGTCCACACACAGATACGCAGTATTTT. Its protein product is CASSPHTDTQYF. V and J are TRBV27 and TRBJ2-3, with D hard to call. This CDR3 region has 12 residues. V was shortened by 5 bases and J by 2 bases, with 5 bases between the two germline ends. Germline V gene lookup returns CDR1 MNHEY and CDR2 SMNVEV (reference sequence).

V gene TRBV7-6 combines with J gene TRBJ2-7, with 8 positions matching TRBD1. The CDR3 consists of 14 residues. From germline, CDR1 is SGHVS and CDR2 FNYEAQ. Germline trimming cut 3 bases from V and 5 bases from J; bases unmatched to any gene: 6. CDR3 DNA: TGTGCCAGCAGCTTGAGACAGGGGCTCCACGAGCAGTACTTC. It yields the protein CASSLRQGLHEQYF.

Written as DNA, the CDR3 is TGCGCCAGCAGCTTGGCGGGAGGAGTCGGTGAGCAGTTCTTC. Translating it yields CASSLAGGVGEQFF. The chain is built from TRBV5-1 and TRBJ2-1; 7 bases align to TRBD2. J gave up 9 bases and V 0 bases, and 6 bases lay outside the gene matches. Germline CDR1 is SGHRS and CDR2 is YFSETQ. This CDR3 spans 14 amino acids. The variable domain in full, with the rest retrieved from reference TRBV5-1 and TRBJ2-1, is KAGVTQTPRYLIKTRGQQVTLSCSPISGHRSVSWYQQTPGQGLQFLFEYFSETQRNKGNFPGRFSGRQFSNSRSEMNVSTLELGDSALYLCASSLAGGVGEQFFGPGTRLTVL.

The V and J genes are TRBV28 and TRBJ2-2; D is undetermined. The CDR3 consists of 17 residues. V dropped 1 base and J dropped 6 bases, with 18 bases sitting between them. CDR1 is MDHEN and CDR2 is SYDVKM in the germline V gene. CDR3 residues: CASSLSQSHSRPGELFF. The CDR3 DNA follows: TGTGCCAGCAGTTTATCCCAATCCCACTCCAGGCCCGGGGAGCTGTTTTTT. The full variable domain, with the rest looked up from reference TRBV28 and TRBJ2-2, is DVKVTQSSRYLVKRTGEKVFLECVQDMDHENMFWYRQDPGLGLRLIYFSYDVKMKEKGDIPEGYSVSREKKERFSLILESASTNQTSMYLCASSLSQSHSRPGELFFGEGSRLTVL.

V is TRBV14 and J is TRBJ1-2; D remains ambiguous. CDR3 length: 17 residues. Trimming removed 4 bases from V and 5 bases from J, with 23 bases in between. Germline CDR1 SGHDN, CDR2 FVKESK. CDR3 in amino acids: CASSRPGGPPSQYGYTF. As DNA, the CDR3 is TGTGCCAGCAGCCGCCCTGGCGGTCCACCTTCCCAGTATGGCTACACCTTC.

Only one count was recorded for this clone. CDR3 DNA sequence: TGTGCCAGCTCGCCCCAACAGGCGGCGAGAGAGCAGTACTTC. It codes for CASSPQQAAREQYF. The chain recombines TRBV18 with TRBJ2-7; D possibly corresponds to TRBD1 (5 bases). V lost 6 bases to trimming and J lost 7 bases, with 19 bases between them. Germline assignment: CDR1 KGHSH and CDR2 LQKENI. This CDR3 is built from 14 residues.

The CDR3 bases are TGTGCCAGCAGCTTATTAGCGGGGGCCTCCTACTACGAGCAGTACTTC. Translated, it gives CASSLLAGASYYEQYF. The chain recombines TRBV7-8 with TRBJ2-7; 9 bases are shared with TRBD2. CDR1 is SGHVS, CDR2 FQNEAQ, per germline. This CDR3 has 16 residues. V was pared by 2 bases and J by 3 bases, with 8 bases of the junction left unmatched.

The chain employs TRBV7-3 and TRBJ2-1; D call uncertain. This CDR3 spans 15 amino acids. The germline V and J ends were trimmed by 2 bases and 4 bases, with 12 bases remaining between them. Germline CDR1 reads SGHTA; CDR2 reads FQGTGA. The CDR3: CASSLLGPAYNEQFF. CDR3 nucleotides: TGTGCCAGCAGCTTACTAGGTCCAGCTTACAATGAGCAGTTCTTC. Based on the CDR3 plus reference TRBV7-3 and TRBJ2-1, the full variable domain is GAGVSQTPSNKVTEKGKYVELRCDPISGHTALYWYRQSLGQGPEFLIYFQGTGAADDSGLPNDRFFAVRPEGSVSTLKIQRTERGDSAVYLCASSLLGPAYNEQFFGPGTRLTVL.